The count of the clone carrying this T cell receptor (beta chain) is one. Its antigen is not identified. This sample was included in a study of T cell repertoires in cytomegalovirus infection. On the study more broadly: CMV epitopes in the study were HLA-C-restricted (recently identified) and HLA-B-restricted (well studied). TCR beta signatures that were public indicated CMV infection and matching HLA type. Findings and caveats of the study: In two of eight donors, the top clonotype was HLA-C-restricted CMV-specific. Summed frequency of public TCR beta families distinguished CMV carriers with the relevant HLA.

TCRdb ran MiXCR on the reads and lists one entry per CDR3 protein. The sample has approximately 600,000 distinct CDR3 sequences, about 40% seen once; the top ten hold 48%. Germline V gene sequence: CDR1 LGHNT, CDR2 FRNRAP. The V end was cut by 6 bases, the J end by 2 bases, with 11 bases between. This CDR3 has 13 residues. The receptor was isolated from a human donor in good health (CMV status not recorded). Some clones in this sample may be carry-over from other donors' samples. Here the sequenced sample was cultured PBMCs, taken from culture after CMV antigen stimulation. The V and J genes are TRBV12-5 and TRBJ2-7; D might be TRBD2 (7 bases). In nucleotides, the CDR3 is TGTGCTAGTGGCAAGGGGGGGGCCTACGAGCAGTACTTC. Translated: CASGKGGAYEQYF.